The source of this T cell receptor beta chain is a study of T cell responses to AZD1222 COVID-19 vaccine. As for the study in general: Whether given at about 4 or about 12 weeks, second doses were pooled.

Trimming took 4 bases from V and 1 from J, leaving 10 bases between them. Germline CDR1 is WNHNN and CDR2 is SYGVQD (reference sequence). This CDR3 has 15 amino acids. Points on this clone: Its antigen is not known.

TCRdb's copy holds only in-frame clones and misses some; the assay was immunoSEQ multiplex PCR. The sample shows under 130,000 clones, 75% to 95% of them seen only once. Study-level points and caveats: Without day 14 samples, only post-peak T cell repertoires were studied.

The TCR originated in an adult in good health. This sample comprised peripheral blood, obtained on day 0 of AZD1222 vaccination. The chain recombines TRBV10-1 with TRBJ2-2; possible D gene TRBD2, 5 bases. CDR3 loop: CASSGAGVNTGELFF. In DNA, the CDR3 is TGCGCCAGCAGTGGGGCCGGGGTGAACACCGGGGAGCTGTTTTTT.